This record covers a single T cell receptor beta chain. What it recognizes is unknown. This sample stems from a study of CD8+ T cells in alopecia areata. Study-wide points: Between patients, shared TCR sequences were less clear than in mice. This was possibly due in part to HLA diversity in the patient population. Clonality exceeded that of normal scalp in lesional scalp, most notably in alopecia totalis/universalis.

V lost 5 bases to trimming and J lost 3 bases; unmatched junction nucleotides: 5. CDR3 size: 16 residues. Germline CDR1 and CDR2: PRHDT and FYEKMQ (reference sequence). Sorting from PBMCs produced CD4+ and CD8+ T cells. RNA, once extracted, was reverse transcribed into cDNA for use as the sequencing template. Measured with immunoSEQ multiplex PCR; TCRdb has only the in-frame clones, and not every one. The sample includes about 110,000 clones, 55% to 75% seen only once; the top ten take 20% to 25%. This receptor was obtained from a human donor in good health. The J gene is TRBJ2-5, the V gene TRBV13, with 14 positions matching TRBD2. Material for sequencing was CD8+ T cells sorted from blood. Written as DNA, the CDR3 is TGTGCCAGCAGCCCGGCGGGACTAGCGGGGGAAGAGACCCAGTACTTC. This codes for CASSPAGLAGEETQYF.